These 21 T cell receptor beta chains originate from one sample sequenced in a study of cytomegalovirus exposure and HLA in healthy donors. PCR amplification relied on 60 Vbeta primers (plus 13 Jbeta primers). Sequencing was performed with immunoSEQ multiplex PCR; in TCRdb, only in-frame clones are kept and a portion is missing. The sample records roughly 93,000 clones, about 80% being singletons. Specimen: PBMCs. The receptors come from a man aged 30 to 45 in good health and CMV-seronegative.

This chain links TRBV6-5 with TRBJ1-3; possible D gene TRBD1, 6 bases. The V gene's germline CDR1 is MNHEY and CDR2 SVGAGI. V lost 5 bases and J 0 bases, leaving 8 bases between the germline ends. This CDR3 comprises 14 residues. This CDR3 reads CASSTGFSGNTIYF. DNA of the CDR3: TGTGCCAGCAGTACAGGGTTCTCTGGAAACACCATATATTTT.

The V and J genes are TRBV4-2 and TRBJ2-7; 9 nucleotides align to TRBD2. The CDR3 covers 16 residues. V shed 1 base, J shed 4 bases, and the junction held 8 bases outside the gene matches. Germline loops: CDR1 LGHNA, CDR2 YNFKEQ. CDR3: CASSQVGSGGFYEQYF. Written as DNA, the CDR3 is TGTGCCAGCAGCCAAGTCGGGAGCGGGGGGTTTTACGAGCAGTACTTC.

This CDR3 is CARSLADVFKHEQFF. The CDR3 nucleotides read TGTGCCAGAAGCCTAGCGGACGTCTTCAAGCATGAGCAGTTCTTC. The chain has TRBV5-3 and TRBJ2-1; 7 nucleotides agree with TRBD2. TRBV5-3 falls under the ORF class, with uncertain function. J was trimmed by 8 bases and V by 4 bases; bases with no gene match: 12. There are 15 residues in the CDR3.

The rearrangement uses TRBV9 and TRBJ1-1, with 9 positions matching TRBD1. V shed 2 bases, J shed 12 bases, and the junction held 14 bases outside the gene matches. Germline values: CDR1 SGDLS, CDR2 YYNGEE. This CDR3 comprises 15 residues. The CDR3 nucleotides read TGTGCCAGCAGCGTGGCCGGGGACAGGGCGGGGATACCTTTCTTT. Amino acids: CASSVAGDRAGIPFF.

J is TRBJ1-2 and V is TRBV4-1; D may be TRBD1 (5 bases). Germline V CDR1 and CDR2: MGHRA, YSYEKL. This CDR3 spans 16 amino acids. The V end lost 4 bases, the J end lost 0 bases, and 15 bases lay between the germline ends. Here the CDR3 DNA reads TGCGCCAGCAGCCCACGGGGGAGGGATCCTAACTATGGCTACACCTTC. Protein: CASSPRGRDPNYGYTF.

V gene TRBV11-3 combines with J gene TRBJ2-6; no definite D call. The germline CDR1 and CDR2 sequences are SGHNT and YENEEA. The CDR3 contains 14 residues. V lost 2 bases and J 1 base, leaving 3 bases between the germline ends. The CDR3 sequence is CASSLHSGANVLTF. For the CDR3, the DNA is TGTGCCAGCAGCTTACATTCTGGGGCCAACGTCCTGACTTTC.

J is TRBJ1-6 and V is TRBV10-3; possibly TRBD1 for D (6 bases). Germline V gives CDR1 ENHRY, CDR2 SYGVKD. The CDR3 spans 15 residues. V was cut by 0 bases and J by 7 bases, with 10 bases left in between. The DNA for the CDR3 is TGTGCCATCAGTGAGTCGGACAGTAAGAATTCACCCCTCCACTTT. Translating gives CAISESDSKNSPLHF.

This rearrangement joins TRBV9 to TRBJ2-1; possible D gene TRBD2, 5 bases. The CDR3 consists of 14 residues. Trimming stripped 0 bases from V and 10 bases from J, with 14 bases between. In germline, CDR1 is SGDLS, CDR2 YYNGEE. CDR3 nucleotides: TGTGCCAGCAGCGTAGCCTTATCGGAGCGGGAGCAGTTCTTC. Translating gives CASSVALSEREQFF. The whole variable domain, filled in from reference TRBV9 and TRBJ2-1, reads DSGVTQTPKHLITATGQRVTLRCSPRSGDLSVYWYQQSLDQGLQFLIQYYNGEERAKGNILERFSAQQFPDLHSELNLSSLELGDSALYFCASSVALSEREQFFGPGTRLTVL.

This chain uses TRBV5-1 with TRBJ1-1; tentatively, D is TRBD1 (5 bases). Germline loops: CDR1 SGHRS, CDR2 YFSETQ. Trimming shortened V by 4 bases and J by 1 base, and 14 bases separated the two germline ends. The CDR3 runs 15 residues. The CDR3 DNA is TGCGCCAGCAGCCCAGGACATTCCCAGAACACTGAAGCTTTCTTT. Encoded protein: CASSPGHSQNTEAFF.

CDR3 sequence: CASSLSDRGNEQFF. DNA of the CDR3: TGTGCCAGCAGCCTATCAGACAGGGGGAATGAGCAGTTCTTC. The chain is built from TRBV7-3 and TRBJ2-1; 9 bases align to TRBD1. The CDR3 sequence is 14 residues long. CDR1 is SGHTA, CDR2 FQGTGA, per germline. Trimming took 5 bases from V and 7 from J; bases not matched to a gene: 6.

The chain employs TRBV5-1 and TRBJ2-5; D is perhaps TRBD2 (7 bases). Trimming took 6 bases from V and 3 from J, leaving 18 bases between them. Germline V lookup: CDR1 SGHRS, CDR2 YFSETQ. The CDR3 contains 15 residues. The CDR3, as DNA: TGCGCCAGCACCCAGTGGGGGGGGGCGGAAGAGACCCAGTACTTC. This gives the protein CASTQWGGAEETQYF. Full variable domain (outside the CDR3, taken from reference TRBV5-1 and TRBJ2-5): KAGVTQTPRYLIKTRGQQVTLSCSPISGHRSVSWYQQTPGQGLQFLFEYFSETQRNKGNFPGRFSGRQFSNSRSEMNVSTLELGDSALYLCASTQWGGAEETQYFGPGTRLLVL.

This rearrangement joins TRBV6-5 to TRBJ2-2; 9 bases are a match to TRBD1. The germline V gene encodes CDR1 MNHEY and CDR2 SVGAGI. The CDR3 contains 16 residues. After removal of 6 bases from V and 6 bases from J, the junction contained 11 bases not matched to a gene. CDR3 sequence: CASSYRRQGEAGELFF. CDR3 coding DNA: TGTGCCAGCAGCTACAGGCGACAGGGGGAGGCCGGGGAGCTGTTTTTT.

The CDR3 reads CASSVEGARVTGELFF. CDR3 in DNA: TGTGCCAGCAGCGTAGAAGGGGCTAGGGTCACCGGGGAGCTGTTTTTT. The chain recombines TRBV9 with TRBJ2-2; possible D gene TRBD1, 5 bases. V lost 0 bases and J lost 4, with 13 bases in between. CDR1 and CDR2 from the germline V gene are SGDLS and YYNGEE. The CDR3 is 16 amino acids.

This clone showed up just a few times. The J gene is TRBJ2-7, the V gene TRBV5-4, with TRBD1 identical over 8 bases. CDR1 SGHNT and CDR2 YYREEE come from the germline V gene (reference sequence). CDR3 length: 16 residues. V trimming: 6 bases; J trimming: 5 bases; junction bases outside the gene matches: 16. Here the CDR3 DNA reads TGTGCCAGCACCTACTTAGGACAGGGAAACCTGGACGAGCAGTACTTC. It specifies CASTYLGQGNLDEQYF.

This chain joins TRBV29-1 and TRBJ1-2; D not certain. CDR1 is SQVTM and CDR2 is ANQGSEA in the germline V gene. V lost 8 bases and J 3 bases, leaving 16 bases between the germline ends. CDR3 length equals 13 residues. This CDR3 reads CSSNPVQDYGYTF. In nucleotides, the CDR3 is TGCAGCTCTAACCCGGTCCAGGACTATGGCTACACCTTC. The variable domain in full, with the rest retrieved from reference TRBV29-1 and TRBJ1-2, is SAVISQKPSRDICQRGTSLTIQCQVDSQVTMMFWYRQQPGQSLTLIATANQGSEATYESGFVIDKFPISRPNLTFSTLTVSNMSPEDSSIYLCSSNPVQDYGYTFGSGTRLTVV.

This clone was observed a single time. J is TRBJ1-5 and V is TRBV7-9; D not resolved. The CDR3 sequence is 13 residues long. The germline CDR1 and CDR2 sequences are SEHNR and FQNEAQ (reference sequence). V lost 5 bases to trimming and J lost 4 bases, with 9 bases between them. The CDR3 region is CASSLSSNQPQHF. DNA for the CDR3: TGTGCCAGCAGCCTTAGTTCGAATCAGCCCCAGCATTTT.

The chain combines TRBV11-3 with TRBJ1-1; tentatively, D is TRBD1 (6 bases). The CDR3 is 13 residues long. Per germline, CDR1 SGHNT and CDR2 YENEEA. Trimming cost V 2 bases and J 4 bases, with 8 bases left between them. The CDR3 here is CASSLTGRTEAFF. The DNA of the CDR3 is TGTGCCAGCAGCTTAACAGGGCGCACTGAAGCTTTCTTT.

The chain carries TRBV19 and TRBJ1-1; the match to TRBD1 covers 9 bases. Germline lookup yields CDR1 LNHDA and CDR2 SQIVND (reference sequence). This CDR3 spans 15 amino acids. V trimming: 7 bases; J trimming: 5 bases; junction bases outside the gene matches: 11. The CDR3 reads CASTSFWTGETEAFF. As DNA, the CDR3 is TGTGCCAGTACCTCATTCTGGACAGGGGAAACTGAAGCTTTCTTT.

The chain links TRBV4-1 to TRBJ1-5; the D gene is possibly TRBD1 (6 bases). Between the trimmed V and J ends, which lost 4 bases and 4 bases, there was a span of 11 bases. The V gene's germline CDR1 is MGHRA and CDR2 YSYEKL. This CDR3 spans 14 amino acids. This chain's CDR3 is CASSLGQGNQPQHF. The CDR3 coding sequence is TGCGCCAGCAGCCTGGGGCAGGGGAATCAGCCCCAGCATTTT.

V and J are TRBV4-1 and TRBJ2-2; 11 bases are shared with TRBD1. The CDR3 runs to 15 residues. The germline CDR1 and CDR2 sequences are MGHRA and YSYEKL. J was trimmed by 3 bases and V by 5 bases; bases with no gene match: 2. CDR3: CASSGDRGYTGELFF. The CDR3 nucleotides are TGCGCCAGCAGCGGGGACAGGGGGTACACCGGGGAGCTGTTTTTT.

The chain has TRBV2 and TRBJ2-7; TRBD1 agrees at 7 bases. Per the germline V gene, CDR1 is SNHLY and CDR2 is FYNNEI. The CDR3 has 13 residues. V shed 6 bases, J shed 2 bases, and the junction held 4 bases outside the gene matches. For the CDR3, the DNA is TGTGCCAGCAGGATAGACAGGGCCTACGAGCAGTACTTC. It translates to CASRIDRAYEQYF.